This TCR beta chain is from a study of identical twins. Study findings and constraints: Analyses based on zero insertions could be partly confounded by invariant MAIT and iNKT cells.

This clonotype appeared a few times. Its target is not known. The CDR3 spans 13 residues. The junction had 8 bases not matched to a gene; V was cut back by 2 bases and J by 13 bases. From germline, CDR1 is WNHNN and CDR2 SYGVQD (reference sequence). MiXCR, run by TCRdb on the 5' RACE reads, gives a single entry per CDR3 protein. The sample includes roughly 540,000 distinct CDR3 sequences, less than 25% of them seen just once. Every one of the donors was a healthy Caucasian. The same specimen was also included in a second study, on T cells expressing NK-cell markers. That paper adds: Roughly 1.0-8% of CD8+ T cells in about six donors belonged to dominant NKG2C+ clonotypes. Expanded NKG2C+ T cell clones had unclear HCMV specificity.

The V call is TRBV10-1, the J call TRBJ2-1; TRBD2 aligns across 7 bases. The specimen sequenced was CD4+ T cells sorted from blood. The TCR originated in a young woman in good health. The CDR3 sequence: CASSEPGLEEQFF. The CDR3 coding sequence is TGCGCCAGCAGTGAGCCCGGACTAGAAGAACAGTTCTTC.